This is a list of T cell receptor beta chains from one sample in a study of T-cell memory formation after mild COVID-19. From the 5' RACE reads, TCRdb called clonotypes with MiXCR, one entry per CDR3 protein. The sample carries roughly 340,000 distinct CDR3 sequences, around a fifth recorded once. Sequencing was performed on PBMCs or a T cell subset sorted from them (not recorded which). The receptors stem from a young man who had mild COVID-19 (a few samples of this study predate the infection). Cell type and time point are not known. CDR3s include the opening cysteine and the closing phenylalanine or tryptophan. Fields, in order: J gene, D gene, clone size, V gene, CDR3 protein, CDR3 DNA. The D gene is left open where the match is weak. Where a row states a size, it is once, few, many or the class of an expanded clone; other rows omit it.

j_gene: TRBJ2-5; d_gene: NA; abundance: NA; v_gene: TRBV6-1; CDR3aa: CASRSEGGAGETQYF; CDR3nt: TGTGCCAGCAGATCAGAGGGGGGGGCTGGAGAGACCCAGTACTTC
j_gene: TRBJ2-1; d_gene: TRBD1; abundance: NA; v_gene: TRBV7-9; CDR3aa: CASSLAVGRQGVGYNEQFF; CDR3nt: TGTGCCAGCAGCTTAGCAGTTGGGCGACAGGGAGTTGGGTACAATGAGCAGTTCTTC
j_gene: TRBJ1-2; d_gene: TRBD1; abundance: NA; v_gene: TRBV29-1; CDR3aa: CSVGTGYTDYTF; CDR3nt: TGCAGCGTCGGGACAGGGTACACTGACTACACCTTC
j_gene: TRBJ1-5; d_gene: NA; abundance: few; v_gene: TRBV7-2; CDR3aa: CASSLARFNQPQHF; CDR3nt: TGTGCCAGCAGCTTAGCGCGGTTTAATCAGCCCCAGCATTTT
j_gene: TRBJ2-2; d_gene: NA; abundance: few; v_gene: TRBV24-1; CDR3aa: CATRETGRGVAGELFF; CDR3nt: TGTGCCACCAGAGAGACAGGGAGGGGCGTCGCCGGGGAGCTGTTTTTT
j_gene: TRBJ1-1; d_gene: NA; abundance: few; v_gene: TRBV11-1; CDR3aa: CASSLSSTEAFF; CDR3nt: TGTGCCAGCAGCTTATCCAGCACTGAAGCTTTCTTT
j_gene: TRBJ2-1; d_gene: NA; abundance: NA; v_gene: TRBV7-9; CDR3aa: CASSLARESEQFF; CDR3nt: TGTGCCAGCAGCTTAGCCCGGGAAAGTGAGCAGTTCTTC
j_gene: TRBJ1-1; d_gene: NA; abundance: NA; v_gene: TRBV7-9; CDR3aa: CASSKTASHTEAFF; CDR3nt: TGTGCCAGCAGCAAGACAGCGTCCCACACTGAAGCTTTCTTT
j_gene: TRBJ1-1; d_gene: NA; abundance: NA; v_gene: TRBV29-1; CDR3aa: CSVEGEQGNTEAFF; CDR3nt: TGCAGCGTTGAAGGGGAACAGGGGAACACTGAAGCTTTCTTT
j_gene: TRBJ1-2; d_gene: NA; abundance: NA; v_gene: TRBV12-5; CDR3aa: CASGLVPNYGYTF; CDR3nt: TGTGCTAGTGGTTTGGTCCCAAACTATGGCTACACCTTC
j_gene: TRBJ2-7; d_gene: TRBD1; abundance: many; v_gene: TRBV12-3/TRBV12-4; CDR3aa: CASRRGTGGSYEQYF; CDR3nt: TGTGCCAGCAGGAGAGGGACAGGGGGCTCCTACGAGCAGTACTTC
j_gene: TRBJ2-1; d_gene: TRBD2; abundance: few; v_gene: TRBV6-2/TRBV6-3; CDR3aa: CASSYSLTSWPNEQFF; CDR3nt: TGTGCCAGCAGTTACTCCTTGACTAGCTGGCCCAATGAGCAGTTCTTC
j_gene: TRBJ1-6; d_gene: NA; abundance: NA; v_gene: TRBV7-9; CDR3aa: CASSLEMGNSPLHF; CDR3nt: TGTGCCAGCAGCTTAGAGATGGGGAATTCACCCCTCCACTTT
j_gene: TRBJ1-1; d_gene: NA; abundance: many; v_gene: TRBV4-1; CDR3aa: CASSHRGKTAEDTEAFF; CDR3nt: TGCGCCAGCAGCCACCGGGGGAAGACGGCAGAGGACACTGAAGCTTTCTTT
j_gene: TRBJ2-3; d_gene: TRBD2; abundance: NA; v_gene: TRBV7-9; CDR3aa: CASSSQVRTSGPDTQYF; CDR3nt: TGTGCCAGCAGCTCCCAAGTCAGGACTAGCGGTCCAGATACGCAGTATTTT
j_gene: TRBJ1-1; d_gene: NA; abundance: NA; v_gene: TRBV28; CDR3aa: CASSFQNTEAFF; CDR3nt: TGTGCCAGCAGTTTCCAGAACACTGAAGCTTTCTTT
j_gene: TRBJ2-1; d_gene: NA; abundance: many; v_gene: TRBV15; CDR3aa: CATSGDSSYNEQFF; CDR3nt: TGTGCCACCAGCGGGGACTCGTCCTACAATGAGCAGTTCTTC
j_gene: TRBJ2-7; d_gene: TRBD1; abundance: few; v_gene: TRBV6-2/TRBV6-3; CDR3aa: CASSATGQGSYEQYF; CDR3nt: TGTGCCAGCAGTGCCACGGGACAGGGGTCCTACGAGCAGTACTTC
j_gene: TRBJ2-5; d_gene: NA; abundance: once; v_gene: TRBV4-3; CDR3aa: CASSQDGFAAPQYF; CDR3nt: TGCGCCAGCAGCCAAGATGGTTTTGCTGCGCCCCAGTACTTC
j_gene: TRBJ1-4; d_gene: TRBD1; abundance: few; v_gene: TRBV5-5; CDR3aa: CASSFGDRGREKLFF; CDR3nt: TGTGCCAGCAGCTTCGGGGACAGGGGGCGCGAAAAACTGTTTTTT
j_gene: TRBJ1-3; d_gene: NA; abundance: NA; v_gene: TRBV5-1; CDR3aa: CASRALSGNTIYF; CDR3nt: TGCGCCAGCAGGGCCCTCTCTGGAAACACCATATATTTT
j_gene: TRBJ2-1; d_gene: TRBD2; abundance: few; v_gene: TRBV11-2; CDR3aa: CASTLSWTSGANEQFF; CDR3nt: TGTGCCAGCACCCTAAGCTGGACTAGCGGGGCCAATGAGCAGTTCTTC
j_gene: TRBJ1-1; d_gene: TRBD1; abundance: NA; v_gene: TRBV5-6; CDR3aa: CASSRTGKNTEAFF; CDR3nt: TGTGCCAGCAGTCGGACAGGCAAGAACACTGAAGCTTTCTTT
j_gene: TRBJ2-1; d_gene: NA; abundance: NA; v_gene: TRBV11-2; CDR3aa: CASSLALYNEQFF; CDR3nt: TGTGCCAGCAGCTTAGCACTATACAATGAGCAGTTCTTC
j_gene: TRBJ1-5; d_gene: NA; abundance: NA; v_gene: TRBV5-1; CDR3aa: CASSLSANQPQHF; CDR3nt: TGCGCCAGCAGCTTGTCGGCTAATCAGCCCCAGCATTTT
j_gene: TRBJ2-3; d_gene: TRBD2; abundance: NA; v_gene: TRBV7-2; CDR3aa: CASSVSGLVSRTDTQYF; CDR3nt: TGTGCCAGCAGCGTCTCGGGACTAGTCTCTCGCACAGATACGCAGTATTTT
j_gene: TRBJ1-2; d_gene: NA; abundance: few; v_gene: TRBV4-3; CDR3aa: CASSLRGAGRNGYTF; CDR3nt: TGCGCCAGCAGCCTAAGGGGGGCAGGGAGGAATGGCTACACCTTC
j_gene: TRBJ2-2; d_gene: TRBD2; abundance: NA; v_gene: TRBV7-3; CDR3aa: CASGTSANTGELFF; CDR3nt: TGTGCCAGCGGGACTAGCGCGAACACCGGGGAGCTGTTTTTT
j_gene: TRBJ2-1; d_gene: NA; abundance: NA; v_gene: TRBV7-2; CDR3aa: CASRGGGLSSYNEQFF; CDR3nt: TGTGCCAGCAGGGGAGGGGGGCTAAGCTCCTACAATGAGCAGTTCTTC
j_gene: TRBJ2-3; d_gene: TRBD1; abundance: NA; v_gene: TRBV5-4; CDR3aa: CASRGQGETDTQYF; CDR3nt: TGTGCCAGCAGAGGACAGGGAGAGACAGATACGCAGTATTTT
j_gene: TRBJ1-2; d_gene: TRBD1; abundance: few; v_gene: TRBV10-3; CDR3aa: CAISESGTEGGYTF; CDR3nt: TGTGCCATCAGTGAGTCGGGGACAGAGGGTGGCTACACCTTC
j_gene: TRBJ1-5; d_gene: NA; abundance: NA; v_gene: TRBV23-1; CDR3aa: CASSQSRLGADQPQHF; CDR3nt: TGCGCCAGCAGTCAATCGAGGTTGGGGGCAGATCAGCCCCAGCATTTT
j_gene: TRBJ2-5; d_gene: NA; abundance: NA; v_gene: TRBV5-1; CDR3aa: CASSLAGSTETQYF; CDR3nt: TGCGCCAGCAGCTTGGCCGGCAGTACGGAGACCCAGTACTTC
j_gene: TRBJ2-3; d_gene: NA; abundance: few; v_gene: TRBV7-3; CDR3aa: CASSAGATDTQYF; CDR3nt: TGTGCCAGCAGCGCCGGAGCCACAGATACGCAGTATTTT
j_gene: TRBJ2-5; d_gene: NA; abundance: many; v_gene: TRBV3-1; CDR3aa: CASRLLETQYF; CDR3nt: TGTGCCAGCAGACTCCTCGAGACCCAGTACTTC
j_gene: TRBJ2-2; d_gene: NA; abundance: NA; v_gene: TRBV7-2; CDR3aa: CASSPEWQNTGELFF; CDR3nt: TGTGCCAGCAGCCCGGAGTGGCAGAACACCGGGGAGCTGTTTTTT
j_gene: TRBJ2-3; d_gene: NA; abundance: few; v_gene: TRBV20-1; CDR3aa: CSARDPRRTDTQYF; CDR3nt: TGCAGTGCTAGAGATCCCCGGAGAACAGATACGCAGTATTTT
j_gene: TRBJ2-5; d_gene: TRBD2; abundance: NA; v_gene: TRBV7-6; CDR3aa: CASSLWTSGGQETQYF; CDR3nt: TGTGCCAGCAGCCTCTGGACTAGCGGGGGACAAGAGACCCAGTACTTC
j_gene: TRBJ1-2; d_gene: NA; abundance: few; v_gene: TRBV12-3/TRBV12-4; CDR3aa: CASSALQGGYTF; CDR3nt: TGTGCCAGCAGTGCATTACAGGGAGGCTACACCTTC
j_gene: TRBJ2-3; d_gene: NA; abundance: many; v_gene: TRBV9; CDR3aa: CASSVSGGLTSRDTQYF; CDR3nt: TGTGCCAGCAGCGTATCCGGCGGATTGACGTCTCGGGATACGCAGTATTTT
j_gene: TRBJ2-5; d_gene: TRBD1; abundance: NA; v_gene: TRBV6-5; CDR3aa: CASRLSWDSQETQYF; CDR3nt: TGTGCCAGCAGGCTTTCTTGGGACAGCCAAGAGACCCAGTACTTC
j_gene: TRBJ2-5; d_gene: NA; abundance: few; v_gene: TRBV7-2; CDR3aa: CASSFTSVETQYF; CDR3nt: TGTGCCAGCAGCTTTACTAGTGTGGAGACCCAGTACTTC
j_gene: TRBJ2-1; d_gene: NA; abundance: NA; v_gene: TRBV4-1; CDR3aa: CASSHPAGGLYEQFF; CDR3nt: TGCGCCAGCAGCCATCCCGCCGGAGGCCTGTATGAGCAGTTCTTC
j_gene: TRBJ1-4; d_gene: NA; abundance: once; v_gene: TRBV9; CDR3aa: CASSVGGWGEKLFF; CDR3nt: TGTGCCAGCAGCGTGGGAGGGTGGGGTGAAAAACTGTTTTTT
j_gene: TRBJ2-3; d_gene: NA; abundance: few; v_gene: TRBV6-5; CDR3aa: CASSPGPEGADTQYF; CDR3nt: TGTGCCAGCAGCCCCGGGCCCGAAGGGGCAGATACGCAGTATTTT
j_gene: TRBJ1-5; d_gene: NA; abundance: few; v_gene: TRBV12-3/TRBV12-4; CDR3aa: CASSSDNQPQHF; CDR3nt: TGTGCCAGCAGTTCGGACAATCAGCCCCAGCATTTT
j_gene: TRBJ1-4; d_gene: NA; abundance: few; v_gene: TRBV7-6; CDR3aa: CASSVLGLMNEKLFF; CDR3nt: TGTGCCAGCAGCGTATTGGGACTGATGAATGAAAAACTGTTTTTT
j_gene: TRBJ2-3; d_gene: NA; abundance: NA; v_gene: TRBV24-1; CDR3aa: CATSDPDKHTDTQYF; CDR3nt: TGTGCCACCAGTGATCCGGACAAGCACACAGATACGCAGTATTTT
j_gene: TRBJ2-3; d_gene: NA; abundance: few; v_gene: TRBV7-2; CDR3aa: CASSSSGRWGDTQYF; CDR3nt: TGTGCCAGCAGCTCCAGCGGACGGTGGGGAGATACGCAGTATTTT
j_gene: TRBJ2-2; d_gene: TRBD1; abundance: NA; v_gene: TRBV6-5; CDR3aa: CASSRLDRANTGELFF; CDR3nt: TGTGCCAGCAGCCGACTGGACAGGGCGAACACCGGGGAGCTGTTTTTT
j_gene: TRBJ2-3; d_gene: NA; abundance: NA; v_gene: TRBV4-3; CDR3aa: CASSQGGRSHTDTQYF; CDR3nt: TGCGCCAGCAGCCAAGGGGGGAGGTCCCACACAGATACGCAGTATTTT